This is a list of T cell receptor beta chains from one sample in a study of CD4+ T cells in melanoma. TCRdb keeps only in-frame clones here, not all; method: immunoSEQ multiplex PCR. The sample consists of 9,500 to 13,000 clones, 65% to 75% of them appearing once. The specimen was cells from a culture (not recorded whether cultured in vitro). Every receptor here comes from a human donor with melanoma. CDR3s include the opening cysteine and the closing phenylalanine or tryptophan. Fields, in order: J gene, V gene, clone size, D gene, CDR3 protein, CDR3 DNA. A D gene is named only where the DNA matches it firmly. The listing skips clone size in some rows; elsewhere it reads once, few, many or a size class.

J gene: TRBJ1-1
V gene: TRBV6-1
clone size: .
D gene: .
CDR3 protein: CASSEAWTAYGTEAFF
CDR3 DNA: TGTGCCAGCAGTGAAGCGTGGACTGCCTACGGCACTGAAGCTTTCTTT

J gene: TRBJ2-3
V gene: TRBV15
clone size: .
D gene: TRBD1
CDR3 protein: CATTYRGFDTQYF
CDR3 DNA: TGTGCCACCACTTACAGGGGGTTTGATACGCAGTATTTT

J gene: TRBJ1-3
V gene: TRBV14
clone size: once
D gene: .
CDR3 protein: CASSQDRPPLGFSGNTIYF
CDR3 DNA: TGTGCCAGCAGCCAAGATCGGCCACCCCTGGGTTTCTCTGGAAACACCATATATTTT

J gene: TRBJ2-1
V gene: TRBV6-4
clone size: once
D gene: TRBD2
CDR3 protein: CASSGTSGGIGEQFF
CDR3 DNA: TGTGCCAGCAGTGGGACTAGCGGGGGTATTGGAGAGCAGTTCTTC

J gene: TRBJ2-7
V gene: TRBV7-9
clone size: .
D gene: .
CDR3 protein: CASSPWSEQYF
CDR3 DNA: TGTGCCAGCAGCCCCTGGTCCGAGCAGTACTTC

J gene: TRBJ2-7
V gene: TRBV29-1
clone size: .
D gene: .
CDR3 protein: CSVVKGGEQYF
CDR3 DNA: TGCAGCGTTGTTAAGGGAGGCGAGCAGTACTTC

J gene: TRBJ2-5
V gene: TRBV10-2
clone size: .
D gene: .
CDR3 protein: CASSWTAQETQYF
CDR3 DNA: TGCGCCAGCAGTTGGACAGCCCAAGAGACCCAGTACTTC

J gene: TRBJ1-2
V gene: TRBV5-1
clone size: .
D gene: TRBD1
CDR3 protein: CASSWTTGEDGYTF
CDR3 DNA: TGCGCCAGCAGCTGGACGACAGGGGAGGATGGCTACACCTTC

J gene: TRBJ2-1
V gene: TRBV29-1
clone size: few
D gene: .
CDR3 protein: CSGGRTNEQFF
CDR3 DNA: TGCAGCGGCGGACGGACCAATGAGCAGTTCTTC

J gene: TRBJ1-2
V gene: TRBV10-1
clone size: .
D gene: .
CDR3 protein: CASSESRGSGYTF
CDR3 DNA: TGCGCCAGCAGTGAGTCCAGGGGATCTGGCTACACCTTC

J gene: TRBJ1-6
V gene: TRBV18
clone size: once
D gene: .
CDR3 protein: CASSPMGPQNNSPLHF
CDR3 DNA: TGTGCCAGCTCACCAATGGGACCGCAAAATAATTCACCCCTCCACTTT

J gene: TRBJ2-7
V gene: TRBV11-1
clone size: .
D gene: TRBD2
CDR3 protein: CASSPSLAGSYEQYF
CDR3 DNA: TGTGCCAGCAGCCCATCTCTAGCGGGTTCCTACGAGCAGTACTTC

J gene: TRBJ1-3
V gene: TRBV7-8
clone size: .
D gene: .
CDR3 protein: CASSLVRSGNTIYF
CDR3 DNA: TGTGCCAGCAGCTTAGTTCGCTCTGGAAACACCATATATTTT

J gene: TRBJ1-1
V gene: TRBV18
clone size: .
D gene: TRBD1
CDR3 protein: CASSPQATGWTEAFF
CDR3 DNA: TGTGCCAGCTCACCCCAGGCGACAGGGTGGACTGAAGCTTTCTTT